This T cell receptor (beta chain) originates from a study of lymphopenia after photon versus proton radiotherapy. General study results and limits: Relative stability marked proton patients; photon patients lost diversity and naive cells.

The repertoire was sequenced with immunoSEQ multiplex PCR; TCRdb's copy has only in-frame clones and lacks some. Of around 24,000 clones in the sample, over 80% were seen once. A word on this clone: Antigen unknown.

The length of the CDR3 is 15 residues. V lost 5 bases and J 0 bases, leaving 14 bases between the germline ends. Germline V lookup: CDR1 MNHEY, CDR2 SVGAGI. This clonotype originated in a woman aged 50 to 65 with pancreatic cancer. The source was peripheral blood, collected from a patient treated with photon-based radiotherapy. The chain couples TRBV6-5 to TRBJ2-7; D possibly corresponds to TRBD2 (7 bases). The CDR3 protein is CASSPGGVVSYEQYF. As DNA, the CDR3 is TGTGCCAGCAGTCCGGGGGGCGTAGTCTCCTACGAGCAGTACTTC.